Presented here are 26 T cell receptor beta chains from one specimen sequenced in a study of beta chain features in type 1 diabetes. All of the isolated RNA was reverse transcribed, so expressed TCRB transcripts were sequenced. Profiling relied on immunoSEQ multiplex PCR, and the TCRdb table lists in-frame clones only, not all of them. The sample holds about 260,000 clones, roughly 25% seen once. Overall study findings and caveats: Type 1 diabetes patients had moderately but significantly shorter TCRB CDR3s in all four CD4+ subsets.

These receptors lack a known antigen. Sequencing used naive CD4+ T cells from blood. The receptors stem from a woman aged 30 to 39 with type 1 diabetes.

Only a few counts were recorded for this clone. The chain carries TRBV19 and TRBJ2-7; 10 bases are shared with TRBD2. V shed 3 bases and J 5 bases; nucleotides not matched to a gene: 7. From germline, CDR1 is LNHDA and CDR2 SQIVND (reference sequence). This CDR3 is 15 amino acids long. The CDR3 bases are TGTGCCAGTAGTATGGGGACTAGCGCAGCAAACGAGCAGTACTTC. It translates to CASSMGTSAANEQYF.

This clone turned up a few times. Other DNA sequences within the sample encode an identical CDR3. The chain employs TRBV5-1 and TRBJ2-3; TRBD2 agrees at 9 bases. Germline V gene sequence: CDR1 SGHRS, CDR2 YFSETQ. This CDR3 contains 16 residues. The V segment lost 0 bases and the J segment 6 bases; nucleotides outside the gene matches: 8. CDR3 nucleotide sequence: TGCGCCAGCAGCTTGGTTGCGGGAGGGCCTGGGGATACGCAGTATTTT. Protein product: CASSLVAGGPGDTQYF.

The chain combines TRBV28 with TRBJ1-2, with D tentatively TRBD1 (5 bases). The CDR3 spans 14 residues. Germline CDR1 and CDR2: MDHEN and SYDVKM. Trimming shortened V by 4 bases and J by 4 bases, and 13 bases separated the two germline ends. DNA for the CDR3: TGTGCCAGCAGTTCCCCACAGGCTCTCTATGGCTACACCTTC. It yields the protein CASSSPQALYGYTF.

DNA for the CDR3: TGCGCCAGCAGCCATCTGACTAGGAGCTACGAGCAGTACTTC. Translation: CASSHLTRSYEQYF. The chain carries TRBV4-1 and TRBJ2-7; maybe TRBD2 (6 bases). V dropped 3 bases and J dropped 3 bases, with 12 bases sitting between them. CDR1 is MGHRA and CDR2 is YSYEKL in the germline V gene. CDR3 length: 14 amino acids.

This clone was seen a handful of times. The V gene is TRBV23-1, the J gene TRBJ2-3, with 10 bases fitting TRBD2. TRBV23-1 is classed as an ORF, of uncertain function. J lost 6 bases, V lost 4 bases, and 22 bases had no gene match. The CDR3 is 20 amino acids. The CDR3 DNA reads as TGCGCCAGCAGTCCCCGGGCCTTGAACCCGACTAGCGGGCGTTTTGATACGCAGTATTTT. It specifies CASSPRALNPTSGRFDTQYF.

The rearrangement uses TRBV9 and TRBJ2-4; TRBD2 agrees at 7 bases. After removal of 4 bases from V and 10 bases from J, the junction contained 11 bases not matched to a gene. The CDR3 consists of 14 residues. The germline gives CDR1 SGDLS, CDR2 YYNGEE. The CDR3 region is CASSIGLVEGIQYF. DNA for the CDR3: TGTGCCAGCAGCATCGGACTAGTGGAAGGTATTCAGTACTTC.

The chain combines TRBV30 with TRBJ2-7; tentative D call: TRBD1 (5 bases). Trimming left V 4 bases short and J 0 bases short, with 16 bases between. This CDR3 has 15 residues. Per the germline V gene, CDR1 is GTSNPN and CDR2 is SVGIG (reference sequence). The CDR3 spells CAWNPVDSSSYEQYF. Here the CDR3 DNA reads TGTGCCTGGAATCCCGTCGACAGCAGCTCCTACGAGCAGTACTTC.

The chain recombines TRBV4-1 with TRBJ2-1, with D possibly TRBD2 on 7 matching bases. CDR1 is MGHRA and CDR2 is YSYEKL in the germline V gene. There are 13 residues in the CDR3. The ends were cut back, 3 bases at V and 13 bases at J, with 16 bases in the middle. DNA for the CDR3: TGCGCCAGCAGCCATCTGGGGGCGGGAGCACAGTTCTTC. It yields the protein CASSHLGAGAQFF.

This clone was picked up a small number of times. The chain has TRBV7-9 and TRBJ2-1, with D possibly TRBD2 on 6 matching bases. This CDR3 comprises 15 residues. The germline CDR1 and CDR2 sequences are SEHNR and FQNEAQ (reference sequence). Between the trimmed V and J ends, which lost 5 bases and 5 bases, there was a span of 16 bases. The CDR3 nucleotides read TGTGCCAGCAGCCTCCATGGGGGGACCAACAATGAGCAGTTCTTC. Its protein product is CASSLHGGTNNEQFF.

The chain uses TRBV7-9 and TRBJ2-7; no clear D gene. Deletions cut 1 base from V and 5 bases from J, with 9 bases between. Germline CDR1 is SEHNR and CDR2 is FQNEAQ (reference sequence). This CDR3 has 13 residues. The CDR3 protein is CASSLGGNNEQYF. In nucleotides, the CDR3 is TGTGCCAGCAGCTTAGGTGGCAACAACGAGCAGTACTTC.

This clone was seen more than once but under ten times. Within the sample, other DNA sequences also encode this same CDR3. CDR3: CASSIRETQYF. The CDR3, as DNA: TGTGCCAGTAGTATTCGGGAGACCCAGTACTTC. The V call is TRBV19, the J call TRBJ2-5; no definite D call. The germline CDR1 and CDR2 sequences are LNHDA and SQIVND (reference sequence). The CDR3 contains 11 residues. The V end lost 3 bases, the J end lost 5 bases, and 4 bases lay between the germline ends.

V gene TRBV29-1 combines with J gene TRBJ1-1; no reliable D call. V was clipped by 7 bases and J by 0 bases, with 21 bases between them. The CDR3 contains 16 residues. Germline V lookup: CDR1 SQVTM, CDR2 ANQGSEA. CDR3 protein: CSALTENRIMNTEAFF. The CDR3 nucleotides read TGCAGCGCCCTAACAGAGAATAGGATCATGAACACTGAAGCTTTCTTT.

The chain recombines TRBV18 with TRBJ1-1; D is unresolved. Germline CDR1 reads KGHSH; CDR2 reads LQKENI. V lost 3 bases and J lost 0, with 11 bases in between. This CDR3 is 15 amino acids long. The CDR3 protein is CASSPGSTLNTEAFF. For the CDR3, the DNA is TGTGCCAGCTCACCGGGCAGCACCTTGAACACTGAAGCTTTCTTT. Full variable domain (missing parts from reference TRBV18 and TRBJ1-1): NAGVMQNPRHLVRRRGQEARLRCSPMKGHSHVYWYRQLPEEGLKFMVYLQKENIIDESGMPKERFSAEFPKEGPSILRIQQVVRGDSAAYFCASSPGSTLNTEAFFGQGTRLTVV.

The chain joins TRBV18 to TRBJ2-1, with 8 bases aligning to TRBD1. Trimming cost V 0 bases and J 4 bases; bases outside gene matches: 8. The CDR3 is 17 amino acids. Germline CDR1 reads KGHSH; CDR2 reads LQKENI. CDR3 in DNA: TGTGCCAGCTCACCACCTCGCCGACAGGGGTTGTACAATGAGCAGTTCTTC. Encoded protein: CASSPPRRQGLYNEQFF.

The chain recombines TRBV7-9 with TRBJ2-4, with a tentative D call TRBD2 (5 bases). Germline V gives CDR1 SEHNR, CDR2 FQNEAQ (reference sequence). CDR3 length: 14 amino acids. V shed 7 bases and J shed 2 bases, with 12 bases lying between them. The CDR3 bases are TGTGCCAGCACCCAAGCGGAGTCCAAAAACATTCAGTACTTC. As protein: CASTQAESKNIQYF.

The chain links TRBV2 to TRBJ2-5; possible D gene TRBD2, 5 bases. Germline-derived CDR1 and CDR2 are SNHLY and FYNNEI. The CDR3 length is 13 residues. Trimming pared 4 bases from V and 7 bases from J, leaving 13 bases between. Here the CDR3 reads CASSAEGLATQYF. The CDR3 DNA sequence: TGTGCCAGCAGTGCAGAAGGGCTAGCGACCCAGTACTTC. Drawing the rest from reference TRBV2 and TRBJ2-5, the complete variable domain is EPEVTQTPSHQVTQMGQEVILRCVPISNHLYFYWYRQILGQKVEFLVSFYNNEISEKSEIFDDQFSVERPDGSNFTLKIRSTKLEDSAMYFCASSAEGLATQYFGPGTRLLVL.

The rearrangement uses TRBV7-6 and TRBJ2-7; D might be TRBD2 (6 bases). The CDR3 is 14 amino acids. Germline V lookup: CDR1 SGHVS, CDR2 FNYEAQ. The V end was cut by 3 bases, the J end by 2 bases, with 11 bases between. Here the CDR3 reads CASSLGWGAYEQYF. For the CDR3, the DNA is TGTGCCAGCAGCTTGGGCTGGGGGGCCTACGAGCAGTACTTC.

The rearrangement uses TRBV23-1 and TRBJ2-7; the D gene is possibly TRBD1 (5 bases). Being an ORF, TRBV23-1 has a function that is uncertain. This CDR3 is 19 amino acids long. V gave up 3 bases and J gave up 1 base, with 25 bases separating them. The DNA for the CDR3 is TGCGCCAGCAGTCACCGGACAAGGCCGTCGCGTGAGAAGTCCTACGAGCAGTACTTC. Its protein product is CASSHRTRPSREKSYEQYF.

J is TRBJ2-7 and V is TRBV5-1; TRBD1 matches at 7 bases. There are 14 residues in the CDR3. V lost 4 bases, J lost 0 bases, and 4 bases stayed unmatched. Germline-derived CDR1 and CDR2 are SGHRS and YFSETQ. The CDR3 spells CASSVGGASYEQYF. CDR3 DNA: TGCGCCAGCAGCGTAGGGGGCGCCTCCTACGAGCAGTACTTC. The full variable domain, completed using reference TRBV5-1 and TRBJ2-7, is KAGVTQTPRYLIKTRGQQVTLSCSPISGHRSVSWYQQTPGQGLQFLFEYFSETQRNKGNFPGRFSGRQFSNSRSEMNVSTLELGDSALYLCASSVGGASYEQYFGPGTRLTVT.

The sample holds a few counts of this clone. CDR3 residues: CASSGGRAYGSYNEQFF. The CDR3 DNA follows: TGCGCCAGCAGCGGCGGGAGGGCCTATGGGTCCTACAATGAGCAGTTCTTC. The J gene is TRBJ2-1, the V gene TRBV5-1; 9 bases align to TRBD2. There are 17 residues in the CDR3. The germline V gene has CDR1 SGHRS and CDR2 YFSETQ. V was clipped by 4 bases and J by 1 base; unmatched bases: 9.

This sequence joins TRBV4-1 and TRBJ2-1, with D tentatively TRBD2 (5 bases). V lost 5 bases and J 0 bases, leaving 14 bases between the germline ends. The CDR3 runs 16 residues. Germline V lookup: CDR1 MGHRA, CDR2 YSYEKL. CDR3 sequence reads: CASSFGLGSSYNEQFF. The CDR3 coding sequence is TGCGCCAGCAGCTTCGGGCTGGGGAGCTCCTACAATGAGCAGTTCTTC.

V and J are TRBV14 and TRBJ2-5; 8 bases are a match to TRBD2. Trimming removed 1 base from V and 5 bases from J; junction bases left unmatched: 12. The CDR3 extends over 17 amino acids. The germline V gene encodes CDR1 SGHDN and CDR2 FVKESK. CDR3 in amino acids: CASSQGAAGTSMETQYF. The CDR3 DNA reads TGTGCCAGCAGCCAAGGGGCGGCCGGGACTAGTATGGAGACCCAGTACTTC.

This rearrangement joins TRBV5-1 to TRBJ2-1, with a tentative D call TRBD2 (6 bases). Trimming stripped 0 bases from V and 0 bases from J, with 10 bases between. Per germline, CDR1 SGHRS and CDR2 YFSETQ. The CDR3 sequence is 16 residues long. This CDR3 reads CASSLALGLSYNEQFF. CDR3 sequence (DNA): TGCGCCAGCAGCTTGGCCCTGGGACTCTCCTACAATGAGCAGTTCTTC.

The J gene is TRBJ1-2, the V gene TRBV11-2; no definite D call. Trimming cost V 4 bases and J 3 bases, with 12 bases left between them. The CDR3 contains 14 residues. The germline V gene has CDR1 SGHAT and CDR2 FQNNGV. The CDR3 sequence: CASSSFGSDYGYTF. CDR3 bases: TGTGCCAGCAGCTCTTTCGGTTCTGACTATGGCTACACCTTC.

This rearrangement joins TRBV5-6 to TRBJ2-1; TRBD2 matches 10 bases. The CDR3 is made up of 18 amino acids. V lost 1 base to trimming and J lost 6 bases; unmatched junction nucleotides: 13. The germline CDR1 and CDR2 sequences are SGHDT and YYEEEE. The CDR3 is CASSLLRPSGSLGNEQFF. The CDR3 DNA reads TGTGCCAGCAGCTTGTTGCGTCCTAGCGGGAGTCTCGGCAATGAGCAGTTCTTC.

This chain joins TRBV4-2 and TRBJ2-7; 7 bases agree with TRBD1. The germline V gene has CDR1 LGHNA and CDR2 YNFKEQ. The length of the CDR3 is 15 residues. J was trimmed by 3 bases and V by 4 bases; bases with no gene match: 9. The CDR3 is CASSLGTTGSYEQYF. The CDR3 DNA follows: TGTGCCAGCAGCCTGGGTACGACAGGGAGCTACGAGCAGTACTTC.